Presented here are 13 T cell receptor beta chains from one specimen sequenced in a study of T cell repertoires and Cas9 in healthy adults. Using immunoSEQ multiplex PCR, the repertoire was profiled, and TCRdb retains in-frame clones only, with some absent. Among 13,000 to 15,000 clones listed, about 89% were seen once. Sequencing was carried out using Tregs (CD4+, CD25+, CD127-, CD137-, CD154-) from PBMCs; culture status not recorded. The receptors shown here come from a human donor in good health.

This CDR3 is CASSYIRGGWRGYTF. CDR3 nucleotides: TGTGCCAGCAGTTACATTAGGGGGGGTTGGAGAGGCTACACCTTC. The V and J genes are TRBV6-5 and TRBJ1-2; tentatively, D is TRBD1 (6 bases). This CDR3 has 15 amino acids. Germline CDR1 and CDR2: MNHEY and SVGAGI. Trimming shortened V by 2 bases and J by 8 bases, and 18 bases separated the two germline ends.

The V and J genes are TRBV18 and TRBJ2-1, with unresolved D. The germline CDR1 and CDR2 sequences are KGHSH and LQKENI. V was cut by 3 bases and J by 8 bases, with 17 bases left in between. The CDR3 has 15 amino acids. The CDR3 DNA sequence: TGTGCCAGCTCACCGGGTGCTGGTTTTAACGATGAGCAGTTCTTC. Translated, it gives CASSPGAGFNDEQFF.

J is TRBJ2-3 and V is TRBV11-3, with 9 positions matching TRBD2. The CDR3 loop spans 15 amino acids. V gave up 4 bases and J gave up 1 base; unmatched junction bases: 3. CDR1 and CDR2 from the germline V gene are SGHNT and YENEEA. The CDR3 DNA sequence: TGTGCCAGCAGCTCAGTAGCGGGGGGCACAGATACGCAGTATTTT. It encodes CASSSVAGGTDTQYF.

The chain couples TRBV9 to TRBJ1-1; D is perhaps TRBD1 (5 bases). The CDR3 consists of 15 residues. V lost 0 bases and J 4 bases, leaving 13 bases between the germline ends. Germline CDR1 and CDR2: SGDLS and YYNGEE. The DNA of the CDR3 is TGTGCCAGCAGCGTAGCTCCGGGACGCTTCACTGAAGCTTTCTTT. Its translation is CASSVAPGRFTEAFF.

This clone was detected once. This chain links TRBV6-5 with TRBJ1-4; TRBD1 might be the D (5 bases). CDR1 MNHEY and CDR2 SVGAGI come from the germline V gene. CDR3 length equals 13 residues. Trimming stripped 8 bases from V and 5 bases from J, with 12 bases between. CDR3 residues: CASGGEGNEKLFF. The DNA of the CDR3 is TGTGCCAGCGGGGGGGAGGGAAATGAAAAACTGTTTTTT.

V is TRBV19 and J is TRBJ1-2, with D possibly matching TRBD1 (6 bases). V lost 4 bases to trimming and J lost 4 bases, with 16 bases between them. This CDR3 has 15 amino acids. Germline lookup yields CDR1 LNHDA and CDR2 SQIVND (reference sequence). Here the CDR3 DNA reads TGTGCCAGTAGTAAGGCGGCGGGGGCAATCTATGGCTACACCTTC. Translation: CASSKAAGAIYGYTF. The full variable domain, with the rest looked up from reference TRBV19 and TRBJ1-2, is DGGITQSPKYLFRKEGQNVTLSCEQNLNHDAMYWYRQDPGQGLRLIYYSQIVNDFQKGDIAEGYSVSREKKESFPLTVTSAQKNPTAFYLCASSKAAGAIYGYTFGSGTRLTVV.

CDR3 bases: TGTGCCAGTAGTATCTTGTGGGGAGAAGCTTTCTTT. Protein sequence: CASSILWGEAFF. The V and J genes are TRBV19 and TRBJ1-1; D not certain. Germline lookup yields CDR1 LNHDA and CDR2 SQIVND (reference sequence). The CDR3 has 12 residues. V was clipped by 3 bases and J by 8 bases, with 10 bases between them.

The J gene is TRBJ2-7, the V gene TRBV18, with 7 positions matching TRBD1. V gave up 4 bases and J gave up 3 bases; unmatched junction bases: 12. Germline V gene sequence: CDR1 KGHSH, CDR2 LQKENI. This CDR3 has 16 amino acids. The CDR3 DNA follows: TGTGCCAGCTCACACCCGACAGGGATTACTAGCTACGAGCAGTACTTC. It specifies CASSHPTGITSYEQYF.

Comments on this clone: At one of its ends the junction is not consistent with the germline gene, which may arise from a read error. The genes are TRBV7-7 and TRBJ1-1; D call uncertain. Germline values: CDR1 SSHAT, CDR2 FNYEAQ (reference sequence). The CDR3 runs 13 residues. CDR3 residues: CASSFGLNTEAFF. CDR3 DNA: TGTGCTAGCAGCTTCGGTCTGAACACTGAAGCTTTCTTT.

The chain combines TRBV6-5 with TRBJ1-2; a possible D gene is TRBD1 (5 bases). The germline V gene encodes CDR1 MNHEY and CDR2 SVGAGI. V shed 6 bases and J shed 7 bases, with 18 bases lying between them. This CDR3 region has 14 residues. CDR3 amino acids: CASRLSYLGVGYTF. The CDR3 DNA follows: TGTGCCAGCAGACTTTCCTATCTAGGGGTTGGCTACACCTTC.

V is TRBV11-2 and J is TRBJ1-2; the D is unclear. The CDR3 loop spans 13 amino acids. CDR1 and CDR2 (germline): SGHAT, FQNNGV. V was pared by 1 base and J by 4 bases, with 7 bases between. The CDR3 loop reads CASSLGPIYGYTF. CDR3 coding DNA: TGTGCCAGCAGCTTAGGGCCCATCTATGGCTACACCTTC.

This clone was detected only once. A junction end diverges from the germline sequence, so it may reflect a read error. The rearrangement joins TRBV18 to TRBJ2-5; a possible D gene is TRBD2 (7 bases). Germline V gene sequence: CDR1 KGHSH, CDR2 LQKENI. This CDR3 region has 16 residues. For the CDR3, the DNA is TGTGCCGGCTCACCCTTGTCCCAGGGGACTAAAGAGACCCAGTACTTC. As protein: CAGSPLSQGTKETQYF. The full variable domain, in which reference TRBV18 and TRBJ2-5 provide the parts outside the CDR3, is NAGVMQNPRHLVRRRGQEARLRCSPMKGHSHVYWYRQLPEEGLKFMVYLQKENIIDESGMPKERFSAEFPKEGPSILRIQQVVRGDSAAYFCAGSPLSQGTKETQYFGPGTRLLVL.

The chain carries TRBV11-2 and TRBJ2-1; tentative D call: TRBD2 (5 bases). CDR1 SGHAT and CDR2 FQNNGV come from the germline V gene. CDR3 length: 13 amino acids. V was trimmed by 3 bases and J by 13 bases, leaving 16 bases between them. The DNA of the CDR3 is TGTGCCAGCAGCTTTTCCGGGGTTCTGGGTCAGTTCTTC. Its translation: CASSFSGVLGQFF.